Below, 29 T cell receptor beta chains from the same sample are listed, as sequenced in a study of T cells in Graves' hyperthyroidism and ophthalmopathy (dated 2019 in TCRdb). Receptors were amplified or captured by multiplex PCR. The sequencing machine was an Illumina HiSeq 2000. The TCR beta CDR3 regions were amplified from RNA transcripts. For the first round of RT-PCR on the TCR CDR3, the HTBI primer set was used together with the Qiagen OneStep RT-PCR kit. TCRdb reprocessing: public reads trimmed at Q25 with fastp, clones called with MiXCR, in-frame beta chains kept. Rows with one shared CDR3 protein collapse into an entry with the most common genes and DNA. In all, the sample holds fewer than 900,000 distinct CDR3 sequences, and over 15% of those were seen once. Approximately 8.4% of the sample lies in the top ten. Source material: blood. The receptors come from a man in his late teens or twenties with Graves' hyperthyroidism.

This clonotype was counted many times. This chain links TRBV27 with TRBJ2-3; 7 nucleotides match TRBD1. After removal of 6 bases from V and 3 bases from J, the junction contained 6 bases not matched to a gene. The CDR3 spans 14 residues. Looked up from germline, CDR1 is MNHEY and CDR2 is SMNVEV (reference sequence). The DNA for the CDR3 is TGTGCCAGCAGCTGGGGACAGTATACAGATACGCAGTATTTT. Amino acids: CASSWGQYTDTQYF.

V is TRBV24-1 and J is TRBJ2-6; TRBD2 agrees at 8 bases. There are 16 residues in the CDR3. CDR1 is KGHDR, CDR2 SFDVKD, per germline. J lost 0 bases, V lost 4 bases, and 1 base had no gene match. The CDR3 region has the DNA TGTGCCACCAGTGAAGGGACTAGCTCTGGGGCCAACGTCCTGACTTTC. Its protein product is CATSEGTSSGANVLTF.

This clonotype turned up a few times. This chain uses TRBV19 with TRBJ1-5, with D possibly being TRBD1 (5 bases). This CDR3 is 12 amino acids long. Per germline, CDR1 LNHDA and CDR2 SQIVND (reference sequence). With 3 bases removed from V and 6 bases from J, the gap between germline ends came to 6 bases. CDR3 protein: CASSMRGQPQHF. Written as DNA, the CDR3 is TGTGCCAGTAGTATGAGGGGTCAGCCCCAGCATTTT. Using reference TRBV19 and TRBJ1-5 for the parts outside the CDR3, the full variable domain is DGGITQSPKYLFRKEGQNVTLSCEQNLNHDAMYWYRQDPGQGLRLIYYSQIVNDFQKGDIAEGYSVSREKKESFPLTVTSAQKNPTAFYLCASSMRGQPQHFGDGTRLSIL.

This clonotype was seen many times. This chain joins TRBV6-2 or TRBV6-3 and TRBJ2-7, with 9 bases aligning to TRBD2. V was clipped by 2 bases and J by 0 bases; unmatched bases: 8. This CDR3 has 17 amino acids. Looked up from germline, CDR1 is MNHEY and CDR2 is SVGEGT. CDR3 DNA sequence: TGTGCCAGCAGTTACGATTTGCGGGAGGGCTACTCCTACGAGCAGTACTTC. Its translation is CASSYDLREGYSYEQYF.

This chain links TRBV29-1 with TRBJ2-7; the match to TRBD2 covers 12 bases. Germline V gene sequence: CDR1 SQVTM, CDR2 ANQGSEA. The V segment lost 3 bases and the J segment 3 bases; nucleotides outside the gene matches: 6. The CDR3 extends over 15 amino acids. The chain's CDR3 is CSVELAGGPLYEQYF. The CDR3 coding sequence is TGCAGCGTTGAGCTAGCGGGAGGGCCACTCTACGAGCAGTACTTC.

This clonotype turned up a few times. The chain is built from TRBV28 and TRBJ1-1; D is ambiguous. The length of the CDR3 is 16 residues. Per the germline V gene, CDR1 is MDHEN and CDR2 is SYDVKM. The V end was cut by 0 bases, the J end by 1 base, with 12 bases between. DNA of the CDR3: TGTGCCAGCAGTTTATGGGCCGGGAGTCGGAACACTGAAGCTTTCTTT. Its translation is CASSLWAGSRNTEAFF.

This clonotype has more than one count but fewer than ten. The V gene is TRBV29-1, the J gene TRBJ2-2, with 7 bases that match TRBD1. CDR3 length: 14 amino acids. CDR1 SQVTM and CDR2 ANQGSEA come from the germline V gene. The junction had 6 bases not matched to a gene; V was cut back by 8 bases and J by 0 bases. The CDR3 sequence: CSIFGTANTGELFF. DNA of the CDR3: TGCAGCATATTCGGGACAGCGAACACCGGGGAGCTGTTTTTT.

This clonotype has a handful of counts. The chain links TRBV9 to TRBJ2-7, with 7 bases matching TRBD2. The V gene end was trimmed by 1 base and the J gene end by 0 bases; junction bases not matched to a gene: 4. Germline V lookup: CDR1 SGDLS, CDR2 YYNGEE. This CDR3 is built from 15 residues. CDR3 nucleotide sequence: TGTGCCAGCAGCGTACTAGCGGATAGCTCCTACGAGCAGTACTTC. Translation gives CASSVLADSSYEQYF.

This clonotype showed up just a few times. The V gene is TRBV7-3, the J gene TRBJ2-3, with 7 positions matching TRBD2. In germline, CDR1 is SGHTA, CDR2 FQGTGA. This CDR3 contains 15 residues. With V trimmed by 5 bases and J by 6 bases, 11 bases remained unmatched. CDR3 amino acids: CASSPTRLAADTQYF. Written as DNA, the CDR3 is TGTGCCAGCAGCCCGACAAGACTAGCCGCGGATACGCAGTATTTT.

The V gene is TRBV5-1, the J gene TRBJ2-1; no reliable D call. Per the germline V gene, CDR1 is SGHRS and CDR2 is YFSETQ. The CDR3 is 15 residues long. Trimming left V 0 bases short and J 6 bases short, with 13 bases between. As DNA, the CDR3 is TGCGCCAGCAGCTTGGCTCGCCAACGGGCCAATGAGCAGTTCTTC. Protein: CASSLARQRANEQFF.

The genes are TRBV6-2 or TRBV6-3 and TRBJ1-2; D might be TRBD1 (5 bases). Germline V gene sequence: CDR1 MNHEY, CDR2 SVGEGT. The V end was cut by 6 bases, the J end by 4 bases, with 12 bases between. The CDR3 has 13 amino acids. The CDR3 loop is CASRRQRPYGYTF. CDR3 coding DNA: TGTGCCAGCAGGAGACAGCGGCCCTATGGCTACACCTTC.

This clonotype has ten or more counts. This chain uses TRBV2 with TRBJ2-7, with a weak D call TRBD2 (6 bases). Trimming took 1 base from V and 3 from J, leaving 13 bases between them. The V gene's germline CDR1 is SNHLY and CDR2 FYNNEI. The length of the CDR3 is 15 residues. The DNA for the CDR3 is TGTGCCAGCAGTGAAGGGGGACTCAATTTCTACGAGCAGTACTTC. Residues: CASSEGGLNFYEQYF.

The table lists this clonotype with a few counts. The rearrangement joins TRBV29-1 to TRBJ1-1; D is ambiguous. This CDR3 contains 13 residues. Trimming stripped 4 bases from V and 0 bases from J, with 9 bases between. The germline CDR1 and CDR2 sequences are SQVTM and ANQGSEA. The CDR3 DNA reads TGCAGCGTTGTCCGGCAAATGAACACTGAAGCTTTCTTT. It translates to CSVVRQMNTEAFF.

At least ten counts were recorded for this clonotype. The V gene is TRBV10-3, the J gene TRBJ2-1; TRBD2 agrees at 7 bases. The V and J ends lost 1 base and 5 bases, in that order; junction bases with no gene match: 8. The CDR3 extends over 16 amino acids. Germline CDR1 ENHRY, CDR2 SYGVKD. The CDR3 region has the DNA TGTGCCATCAGTGAGTTAGGGGCGGGAGACAACAATGAGCAGTTCTTC. It codes for CAISELGAGDNNEQFF.

There are a few counts of this clonotype. A much larger clone sits a single nucleotide away, making a read error possible. The chain uses TRBV11-2 and TRBJ2-2, with TRBD1 matching over 10 bases. This CDR3 is built from 16 residues. Germline CDR1 SGHAT, CDR2 FQNNGV. After removal of 6 bases from V and 9 bases from J, the junction contained 13 bases not matched to a gene. The CDR3 DNA reads TGTGCCAGCAGTCGCGACAGGGGGCGGTCGTTCAGGGAGCTGTTTTTT. Encoded protein: CASSRDRGRSFRELFF.

This clonotype was detected many times. The chain employs TRBV11-2 and TRBJ1-1; the D is unclear. CDR1 and CDR2 (germline): SGHAT, FQNNGV. The CDR3 loop spans 13 amino acids. V shed 8 bases and J shed 1 base, with 11 bases lying between them. CDR3 DNA sequence: TGTGCCAGCCAGACCTATACGAACACTGAAGCTTTCTTT. Translation: CASQTYTNTEAFF.

This clonotype has just a few counts. V and J are TRBV29-1 and TRBJ2-3, with D perhaps TRBD2 (5 bases). This CDR3 spans 12 amino acids. Germline lookup yields CDR1 SQVTM and CDR2 ANQGSEA. Trimming left V 6 bases short and J 4 bases short, with 11 bases between. The CDR3 DNA reads as TGCAGCGTACTAGTTATCGCAGATACGCAGTATTTT. Amino acid sequence: CSVLVIADTQYF.

A note on this clonotype: A much more abundant neighbour one base away suggests this may be a read error. In DNA form, the CDR3 reads TGTGCCTGGGGTGTTAACAACGCTGAAGCTTTCTTT. This sequence encodes CAWGVNNAEAFF. The V and J genes are TRBV30 and TRBJ1-1; D gene uncertain. In germline, CDR1 is GTSNPN, CDR2 SVGIG (reference sequence). The CDR3 is made up of 12 amino acids.

This clonotype has just a few counts. The DNA for the CDR3 is TGCGCCAGCAGCCGGGGGGGCGAAGGCTACACCTTC. It yields the protein CASSRGGEGYTF. The V call is TRBV4-3, the J call TRBJ1-2; possibly TRBD1 for D (6 bases). V lost 4 bases and J lost 8, with 11 bases in between. CDR1 and CDR2 from the germline V gene are LGHNA and YSLEER. This CDR3 contains 12 residues.

The sample holds many counts of this clonotype. The V call is TRBV7-2, the J call TRBJ2-7, with D perhaps TRBD2 (5 bases). In germline, CDR1 is SGHTA, CDR2 FQGNSA. Trimming took 3 bases from V and 2 from J, leaving 14 bases between them. The CDR3 is 15 residues long. The CDR3 sequence is CASSFSAEGAYEQYF. Written as DNA, the CDR3 is TGTGCCAGCAGCTTTTCCGCCGAGGGCGCCTACGAGCAGTACTTC. Supplemented by reference TRBV7-2 and TRBJ2-7, the full variable domain reads GAGVSQSPSNKVTEKGKDVELRCDPISGHTALYWYRQSLGQGLEFLIYFQGNSAPDKSGLPSDRFSAERTGGSVSTLTIQRTQQEDSAVYLCASSFSAEGAYEQYFGPGTRLTVT.

Details on this clonotype: A single base separates this from a much larger clone, so it may be a read error. The rearrangement joins TRBV9 to TRBJ2-3; 7 nucleotides match TRBD1. The CDR3 is made up of 12 amino acids. CDR1 SGDLS and CDR2 YYNGEE come from the germline V gene. Losses at the gene ends were 3 bases for V and 6 bases for J; bases not matched to a gene: 1. Here the CDR3 reads CASSEQGDTQYF. CDR3 DNA sequence: TGTGCCAGCAGCGAACAGGGGGATACGCAGTATTTT.

This chain joins TRBV12-3 or TRBV12-4 and TRBJ2-1, with 12 bases that match TRBD1. The CDR3 totals 16 residues. V gave up 6 bases and J gave up 3 bases; unmatched junction bases: 6. This CDR3 reads CASRAGTGGRYNEQFF. In nucleotides, the CDR3 is TGTGCCAGCAGGGCCGGGACAGGGGGCCGCTACAATGAGCAGTTCTTC.

This clonotype showed up many times. The CDR3 coding sequence is TGTGCCAGCGAGGGGGACAGGGACAATAACTATGGCTACACCTTC. As protein: CASEGDRDNNYGYTF. The chain employs TRBV7-8 and TRBJ1-2, with TRBD1 matching 9 bases. This CDR3 spans 15 amino acids. The trim removed 8 bases at V and 1 base at J, leaving 8 bases unmatched. Germline V gene sequence: CDR1 SGHVS, CDR2 FQNEAQ.

V usage is TRBV7-9 and J usage is TRBJ2-7, with 7 bases that match TRBD1. The CDR3 is 14 residues long. Unmatched junction bases numbered 4, after V lost 1 base and J lost 4 bases. From germline, CDR1 is SEHNR and CDR2 FQNEAQ (reference sequence). CDR3: CASSLGGTAYEQYF. The CDR3 nucleotides read TGTGCCAGCAGCTTAGGAGGGACAGCTTACGAGCAGTACTTC.

CDR3 nucleotide sequence: TGTGCCAGCAGTTCGGCGGGAGTAATAGAGACCCAGTACTTC. Amino acid sequence: CASSSAGVIETQYF. This sequence joins TRBV12-3 or TRBV12-4 and TRBJ2-5, with TRBD2 matching over 7 bases. There are 14 residues in the CDR3. Trimming at V came to 4 bases and at J to 4 bases, leaving 6 bases not matched to a gene.

This clonotype was detected a few times. This sequence joins TRBV27 and TRBJ2-7; TRBD2 might be the D (5 bases). CDR1 and CDR2 (germline): MNHEY, SMNVEV (reference sequence). The length of the CDR3 is 13 residues. Trimming removed 7 bases at V and 3 bases at J, with 13 bases between. The CDR3 here is CASNLREGYEQYF. CDR3 nucleotides: TGTGCCAGCAACCTCCGGGAAGGCTACGAGCAGTACTTC.

The chain couples TRBV25-1 to TRBJ2-7, with D possibly being TRBD2 (6 bases). V shed 3 bases and J shed 6 bases, with 18 bases lying between them. This CDR3 spans 15 amino acids. From germline, CDR1 is MGHDK and CDR2 SYGVNS. CDR3 nucleotides: TGTGCCAGCAGTGAGAGACTAGGAGGACTCTCCGAGCAGTACTTC. Its translation is CASSERLGGLSEQYF.

This clonotype was picked up many times. This chain links TRBV7-6 with TRBJ2-3, with a possible D match to TRBD2 (6 bases). CDR3 length: 14 residues. CDR1 is SGHVS, CDR2 FNYEAQ, per germline. Trimming stripped 7 bases from V and 4 bases from J, with 15 bases between. In DNA, the CDR3 is TGTGCCAGCACCCTCCGGGGGAGTGCAGATACGCAGTATTTT. Encoded protein: CASTLRGSADTQYF. The variable domain in full, completed from reference TRBV7-6 and TRBJ2-3, reads GAGVSQSPRYKVTKRGQDVALRCDPISGHVSLYWYRQALGQGPEFLTYFNYEAQQDKSGLPNDRFSAERPEGSISTLTIQRTEQRDSAMYRCASTLRGSADTQYFGPGTRLTVL.

This clonotype was observed at least ten times. The genes are TRBV7-6 and TRBJ2-3, with 7 bases identical to TRBD2. The V and J ends lost 0 bases and 6 bases, in that order; junction bases with no gene match: 6. This CDR3 has 15 residues. Per germline, CDR1 SGHVS and CDR2 FNYEAQ. DNA for the CDR3: TGTGCCAGCAGCTTAGCTCCTCTAGCGGAGGATACGCAGTATTTT. Translated, it gives CASSLAPLAEDTQYF.